Each of the 29 T cell receptor beta chains below was sequenced from the same sample in a study of blood T cell repertoires in COVID-19. Produced via immunoSEQ multiplex PCR; TCRdb's table is partial and in-frame only. The sample contains just under 150,000 clones, approximately 88% of which appear only once. Material for sequencing was peripheral blood. The receptors stem from a woman in her forties or fifties with acute or convalescent COVID-19.

The chain employs TRBV11-3 and TRBJ2-2, with D maybe TRBD1 (6 bases). Germline CDR1 is SGHNT and CDR2 is YENEEA. V lost 2 bases, J lost 1 base, and 8 bases lay in between. The CDR3 runs to 15 residues. CDR3 in DNA: TGTGCCAGCAGCTTACAGACAGGGAACACCGGGGAGCTGTTTTTT. This codes for CASSLQTGNTGELFF. Looking up the rest from reference TRBV11-3 and TRBJ2-2 gives the full variable domain: EAGVVQSPRYKIIEKKQPVAFWCNPISGHNTLYWYLQNLGQGPELLIRYENEEAVDDSQLPKDRFSAERLKGVDSTLKIQPAELGDSAVYLCASSLQTGNTGELFFGEGSRLTVL.

A remark on this clone: Compared with germline, one end of the junction differs, possibly owing to a read error. The V call is TRBV2, the J call TRBJ1-2; D not resolved. The length of the CDR3 is 12 residues. Germline V gene data show CDR1 as SNHLY and CDR2 as FYNNEI. Here the CDR3 DNA reads TGTGCCAGCACTGAACGGGGAAATGGCTACACCTTC. Its protein is CASTERGNGYTF.

A word on this clone: Other DNA sequences in this sample translate to the same CDR3. The chain employs TRBV24-1 and TRBJ2-1, with D maybe TRBD1 (5 bases). There are 13 residues in the CDR3. Trimming removed 1 base at V and 7 bases at J, with 7 bases between. Germline loops: CDR1 KGHDR, CDR2 SFDVKD. DNA for the CDR3: TGTGCCACCAGTGATTTTAGGGGAAATGAGCAGTTCTTC. Translated: CATSDFRGNEQFF.

This clone was detected only a few times. V gene TRBV24-1 combines with J gene TRBJ1-3; 12 nucleotides agree with TRBD1. After removal of 3 bases from V and 3 bases from J, the junction contained 2 bases not matched to a gene. CDR1 and CDR2 from the germline V gene are KGHDR and SFDVKD. The CDR3 spans 16 residues. The CDR3 region is CATSDGDRGHGNTIYF. The CDR3 nucleotides are TGTGCCACCAGTGATGGGGACAGGGGGCATGGAAACACCATATATTTT.

This clone was recorded once. The chain joins TRBV19 to TRBJ1-5; the match to TRBD1 covers 7 bases. After removal of 5 bases from V and 3 bases from J, the junction contained 7 bases not matched to a gene. Germline CDR1 is LNHDA and CDR2 is SQIVND (reference sequence). The CDR3 loop spans 15 amino acids. CDR3 amino acids: CASSPFGTDNQPQHF. The CDR3 DNA is TGTGCCAGTAGTCCTTTCGGGACAGACAATCAGCCCCAGCATTTT.

The chain uses TRBV20-1 and TRBJ2-1; D gene unclear. CDR3 length: 15 residues. Trimming left V 3 bases short and J 0 bases short, with 12 bases between. The germline V gene encodes CDR1 DFQATT and CDR2 SNEGSKA (reference sequence). The CDR3 coding sequence is TGCAGTGCTAGTTTCGTCCCGAGCTCCTACAATGAGCAGTTCTTC. Encoded protein: CSASFVPSSYNEQFF.

The CDR3 protein is CASWDGGRGTGELFF. In nucleotides, the CDR3 is TGTGCCAGCTGGGATGGCGGGAGGGGCACCGGGGAGCTGTTTTTT. This chain uses TRBV27 with TRBJ2-2, with 9 bases fitting TRBD2. The CDR3 covers 15 residues. V was clipped by 8 bases and J by 4 bases; unmatched bases: 8. Per germline, CDR1 MNHEY and CDR2 SMNVEV (reference sequence).

The chain has TRBV9 and TRBJ1-1; D call uncertain. V was pared by 0 bases and J by 1 base, with 10 bases between. The length of the CDR3 is 15 residues. Germline V gene data show CDR1 as SGDLS and CDR2 as YYNGEE. CDR3 sequence: CASSVAGIPNTEAFF. CDR3 nucleotides: TGTGCCAGCAGCGTAGCGGGGATCCCGAACACTGAAGCTTTCTTT.

This sequence joins TRBV3-1 (or the pseudogene TRBV3-2) and TRBJ2-2; D gene unclear. CDR1 is LGHDT, CDR2 YNNKEL, per germline (reference sequence). V lost 0 bases, J lost 2 bases, and 4 bases lay in between. The CDR3 has 14 residues. The CDR3 is CASSQDLNTGELFF. CDR3 DNA sequence: TGTGCCAGCAGCCAAGATTTAAACACCGGGGAGCTGTTTTTT.

V is TRBV2 and J is TRBJ2-1, with TRBD2 matching 7 bases. V shed 5 bases, J shed 0 bases, and the junction held 4 bases outside the gene matches. This CDR3 contains 15 residues. From germline, CDR1 is SNHLY and CDR2 FYNNEI. The CDR3 sequence: CASSFLAASYNEQFF. The CDR3 DNA is TGTGCCAGCAGTTTCCTAGCGGCCTCCTACAATGAGCAGTTCTTC.

The CDR3 DNA sequence: TGTGCCAGCAGTTTATACGGGGGGGCCCTGAATGAGCAGTTCTTC. It codes for CASSLYGGALNEQFF. The rearrangement joins TRBV27 to TRBJ2-1; 8 bases match TRBD2. V trimming: 1 base; J trimming: 7 bases; junction bases outside the gene matches: 6. The CDR3 runs 15 residues. Germline CDR1 reads MNHEY; CDR2 reads SMNVEV (reference sequence).

This rearrangement joins TRBV5-1 to TRBJ2-2; the match to TRBD2 covers 11 bases. The CDR3 is made up of 17 amino acids. CDR1 SGHRS and CDR2 YFSETQ come from the germline V gene. Trimming removed 0 bases from V and 5 bases from J; junction bases left unmatched: 6. CDR3 region: CASSLAPASGRTGELFF. Written as DNA, the CDR3 is TGCGCCAGCAGCTTGGCCCCGGCTAGCGGGAGGACCGGGGAGCTGTTTTTT.

This clone was detected once. This chain joins TRBV18 and TRBJ1-1, with D perhaps matching TRBD1 (5 bases). The CDR3 consists of 13 residues. The germline V gene has CDR1 KGHSH and CDR2 LQKENI. Between the trimmed V and J ends, which lost 0 bases and 4 bases, there was a span of 6 bases. The CDR3 loop is CASSPPGGTEAFF. The CDR3 region has the DNA TGTGCCAGCTCACCACCGGGGGGCACTGAAGCTTTCTTT.

This clone has only a few counts. The chain recombines TRBV6-5 with TRBJ1-5, with D possibly TRBD1 on 6 matching bases. The CDR3 covers 15 residues. V lost 5 bases and J 2 bases, leaving 13 bases between the germline ends. Germline-derived CDR1 and CDR2 are MNHEY and SVGAGI. The CDR3 DNA follows: TGTGCCAGCAGTCTGGGGGCCCCGGGCAATCAGCCCCAGCATTTT. Encoded protein: CASSLGAPGNQPQHF.

V and J are TRBV7-2 and TRBJ2-3, with 10 positions matching TRBD2. The CDR3 has 16 amino acids. The V gene's germline CDR1 is SGHTA and CDR2 FQGNSA. V was clipped by 5 bases and J by 4 bases; unmatched bases: 9. CDR3 region: CASSTRTSGDADTQYF. For the CDR3, the DNA is TGTGCCAGCAGCACTCGCACTAGCGGGGATGCAGATACGCAGTATTTT.

The chain recombines TRBV5-4 with TRBJ1-1, with TRBD1 identical over 7 bases. The CDR3 sequence is 15 residues long. Germline trimming cut 0 bases from V and 3 bases from J; bases unmatched to any gene: 5. The V gene's germline CDR1 is SGHNT and CDR2 YYREEE (reference sequence). CDR3 in amino acids: CASSLEGARDTEAFF. CDR3 DNA sequence: TGTGCCAGCAGCTTGGAGGGGGCGCGGGACACTGAAGCTTTCTTT.

This clone has only one observation. The V and J genes are TRBV19 and TRBJ2-7; 10 bases agree with TRBD2. Trimming at V came to 6 bases and at J to 3 bases, leaving 14 bases not matched to a gene. Looked up from germline, CDR1 is LNHDA and CDR2 is SQIVND (reference sequence). This CDR3 region has 17 residues. DNA of the CDR3: TGTGCCAGTAGGACCTACCTCAGCGGGAGGGCCCACTACGAGCAGTACTTC. As protein: CASRTYLSGRAHYEQYF.

In its sample, this clone was seen once. The gene calls are TRBV5-1 and TRBJ1-5, with D perhaps matching TRBD1 (6 bases). The CDR3 totals 16 residues. Trimming left V 5 bases short and J 1 base short, with 16 bases between. CDR1 is SGHRS, CDR2 YFSETQ, per germline. In DNA form, the CDR3 reads TGCGCCAGCAGGGGAGGGACACCATCGAGCAATCAGCCCCAGCATTTT. This codes for CASRGGTPSSNQPQHF.

The chain recombines TRBV3-1 (or the pseudogene TRBV3-2) with TRBJ1-2; D is uncertain. V lost 4 bases and J lost 3, with 9 bases in between. This CDR3 comprises 13 residues. CDR1 is LGHDT and CDR2 is YNNKEL in the germline V gene (reference sequence). CDR3 loop: CASSPAAYYGYTF. The CDR3 DNA sequence: TGTGCCAGCAGCCCAGCAGCGTACTATGGCTACACCTTC.

This rearrangement joins TRBV6-4 to TRBJ2-1; D unclear. CDR3 size: 16 residues. Per the germline V gene, CDR1 is MRHNA and CDR2 is SNTAGT. V lost 3 bases and J lost 3, with 15 bases in between. In DNA form, the CDR3 reads TGTGCCAGCAGTGAGATTATCAGAAAAGACTACAATGAGCAGTTCTTC. Its translation: CASSEIIRKDYNEQFF.

CDR3 sequence: CASSVGASSYNEQFF. CDR3 bases: TGTGCCAGCAGCGTTGGGGCCAGCTCCTACAATGAGCAGTTCTTC. This chain uses TRBV9 with TRBJ2-1; a weak D match, TRBD1 (5 bases). V gave up 2 bases and J gave up 0 bases, with 9 bases separating them. The CDR3 totals 15 residues. Germline V lookup: CDR1 SGDLS, CDR2 YYNGEE.

This rearrangement joins TRBV2 to TRBJ1-1; TRBD1 aligns across 7 bases. Trimming removed 7 bases from V and 4 bases from J; junction bases left unmatched: 9. The germline V gene encodes CDR1 SNHLY and CDR2 FYNNEI. There are 14 residues in the CDR3. The CDR3 DNA follows: TGTGCCAGCAAACGGACAGGTTCTAGCACTGAAGCTTTCTTT. This encodes CASKRTGSSTEAFF.

J is TRBJ2-7 and V is TRBV15; weak D call: TRBD2 (5 bases). Germline CDR1 reads LNHNV; CDR2 reads YYDKDF (reference sequence). There are 15 residues in the CDR3. The V end was cut by 0 bases, the J end by 0 bases, with 9 bases between. CDR3 amino acids: CATSREKDSSYEQYF. The CDR3 DNA sequence: TGTGCCACCAGCAGAGAGAAGGACTCCTCCTACGAGCAGTACTTC.

This clone was recorded once. The J gene is TRBJ2-7, the V gene TRBV24-1; 8 bases align to TRBD1. The germline CDR1 and CDR2 sequences are KGHDR and SFDVKD. This CDR3 is built from 13 residues. With 6 bases clipped from V and 5 bases from J, the junction kept 5 bases outside the gene matches. The CDR3 DNA sequence: TGTGCCACCAGTAGGACAGGGAGGAACGAGCAGTACTTC. As protein: CATSRTGRNEQYF.

The chain couples TRBV6-5 to TRBJ1-1, with D possibly being TRBD1 (5 bases). CDR1 is MNHEY, CDR2 SVGAGI, per germline. V lost 6 bases and J 8 bases, leaving 16 bases between the germline ends. The CDR3 extends over 13 amino acids. CDR3 nucleotide sequence: TGTGCCAGCAGATATTCCGGGGGATCCGAAGCTTTCTTT. Protein: CASRYSGGSEAFF.

CDR3 amino acids: CASSSPQAGRNQPQHF. The CDR3 DNA reads TGTGCCAGTAGCTCACCACAGGCAGGAAGAAATCAGCCCCAGCATTTT. The chain is built from TRBV19 and TRBJ1-5; D is possibly TRBD1 (5 bases). Germline CDR1 LNHDA, CDR2 SQIVND (reference sequence). V gave up 6 bases and J gave up 4 bases, with 19 bases separating them. The CDR3 spans 16 residues.

On this clone itself: The sample has other DNA sequences that encode this CDR3 too. The chain carries TRBV5-1 and TRBJ1-2; 8 bases align to TRBD1. Germline assignment: CDR1 SGHRS and CDR2 YFSETQ. The CDR3 is 14 residues long. V lost 0 bases and J lost 4; bases outside the gene matches: 2. For the CDR3, the DNA is TGCGCCAGCAGCTTGGAAGGACAGGGCTATGGCTACACCTTC. This encodes CASSLEGQGYGYTF.

V gene TRBV7-2 combines with J gene TRBJ1-5, with TRBD1 matching 8 bases. The CDR3 runs 15 residues. CDR1 and CDR2 (germline): SGHTA, FQGNSA. J gave up 7 bases and V 7 bases, and 12 bases lay outside the gene matches. CDR3 loop: CASTTGRGQGQPQHF. CDR3 nucleotide sequence: TGTGCCAGCACGACCGGCAGGGGGCAGGGACAGCCCCAGCATTTT.

V is TRBV7-8 and J is TRBJ2-3, with D perhaps TRBD1 (6 bases). Germline V gene lookup returns CDR1 SGHVS and CDR2 FQNEAQ. This CDR3 spans 16 amino acids. Trimming left V 1 base short and J 5 bases short, with 16 bases between. This chain's CDR3 is CASSLVQGRAQDTQYF. CDR3 nucleotides: TGTGCCAGCAGCTTAGTACAGGGACGAGCACAAGATACGCAGTATTTT. The full variable domain, with the rest looked up from reference TRBV7-8 and TRBJ2-3, is GAGVSQSPRYKVAKRGQDVALRCDPISGHVSLFWYQQALGQGPEFLTYFQNEAQLDKSGLPSDRFFAERPEGSVSTLKIQRTQQEDSAVYLCASSLVQGRAQDTQYFGPGTRLTVL.